Shown below are 6 T cell receptor beta chains from a single sample sequenced in a study of blood T cell repertoires in COVID-19. Here immunoSEQ multiplex PCR was the method, and the copy in TCRdb shows in-frame clones only, minus some. The table has over 200,000 clones, nearly 90% seen once. Sequencing input: PBMCs or T cells enriched from blood (not recorded which). The source of these receptors is a young man who had recovered from COVID-19.

Details on this clone: The same CDR3 is also encoded by other DNA sequences in this sample. The chain has TRBV2 and TRBJ1-5; D uncertain. V lost 0 bases and J lost 7, with 4 bases in between. Germline-derived CDR1 and CDR2 are SNHLY and FYNNEI. The CDR3 covers 12 residues. The CDR3 is CASSEARQPQHF. CDR3 bases: TGTGCCAGCAGTGAAGCCCGGCAGCCCCAGCATTTT.

The V and J genes are TRBV27 and TRBJ2-7, with D possibly being TRBD1 (5 bases). CDR3 size: 12 residues. Trimming shortened V by 3 bases and J by 6 bases, and 9 bases separated the two germline ends. Per germline, CDR1 MNHEY and CDR2 SMNVEV (reference sequence). The DNA for the CDR3 is TGTGCCAGCAGTTTTAAAGGGGCCGAGCAGTACTTC. Protein sequence: CASSFKGAEQYF.

The chain has TRBV19 and TRBJ1-2; 8 bases agree with TRBD1. V lost 7 bases and J lost 4; bases outside the gene matches: 8. There are 14 residues in the CDR3. Per the germline V gene, CDR1 is LNHDA and CDR2 is SQIVND (reference sequence). As DNA, the CDR3 is TGTGCCAGTACTCTGCTGACAGGGGTCTATGGCTACACCTTC. This codes for CASTLLTGVYGYTF. The variable domain in full, completed from reference TRBV19 and TRBJ1-2, reads DGGITQSPKYLFRKEGQNVTLSCEQNLNHDAMYWYRQDPGQGLRLIYYSQIVNDFQKGDIAEGYSVSREKKESFPLTVTSAQKNPTAFYLCASTLLTGVYGYTFGSGTRLTVV.

The V call is TRBV7-9, the J call TRBJ1-4; TRBD1 matches at 8 bases. V lost 6 bases and J lost 5; bases outside the gene matches: 5. Germline V CDR1 and CDR2: SEHNR, FQNEAQ (reference sequence). This CDR3 has 14 residues. CDR3 loop: CASSLDRENEKLFF. The CDR3 coding sequence is TGTGCCAGCAGTTTGGACAGGGAAAATGAAAAACTGTTTTTT.

The chain links TRBV11-2 to TRBJ2-7; 8 nucleotides match TRBD2. The germline CDR1 and CDR2 sequences are SGHAT and FQNNGV. V lost 4 bases to trimming and J lost 0 bases; unmatched junction nucleotides: 5. The CDR3 is made up of 15 amino acids. The CDR3 loop reads CASSYTGGISYEQYF. Here the CDR3 DNA reads TGTGCCAGCAGCTACACGGGAGGGATCTCCTACGAGCAGTACTTC.

The chain uses TRBV11-2 and TRBJ2-7; TRBD1 matches at 11 bases. This CDR3 spans 13 amino acids. Germline V CDR1 and CDR2: SGHAT, FQNNGV. V was pared by 5 bases and J by 6 bases, with 3 bases of the junction left unmatched. CDR3 coding DNA: TGTGCCAGCAGCCGGGACAGGGGGAGCGAGCAGTACTTC. Translation gives CASSRDRGSEQYF.